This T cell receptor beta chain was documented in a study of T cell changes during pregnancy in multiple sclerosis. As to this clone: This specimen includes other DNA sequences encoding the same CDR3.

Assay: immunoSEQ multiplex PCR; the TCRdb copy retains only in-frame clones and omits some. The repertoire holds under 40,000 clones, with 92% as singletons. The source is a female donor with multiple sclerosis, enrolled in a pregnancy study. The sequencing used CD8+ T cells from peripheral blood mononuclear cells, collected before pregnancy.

The CDR3 region has the DNA TGTGCCAGCAGCACCCAACAGGGGGACATGAACACTGAAGCTTTCTTT. Protein product: CASSTQQGDMNTEAFF. This rearrangement joins TRBV13 to TRBJ1-1; 8 bases are shared with TRBD1. The trim removed 5 bases at V and 0 bases at J, leaving 8 bases unmatched. The CDR3 has 16 amino acids. Germline CDR1 is PRHDT and CDR2 is FYEKMQ (reference sequence).